A single sample is the source of the 23 T cell receptor beta chains below, sequenced in a study of spatial heterogeneity in lung cancer. One entry per CDR3 protein, called by TCRdb with MiXCR from the 5' RACE reads. The sample includes approximately 2,000 distinct CDR3 sequences, under 8% of them seen just once. The sample's time point: sample taken at primary tumor resection. This material consisted of normal lung tissue next to the tumor, taken at surgery. Source of these receptors: a male donor with early-stage non-small cell lung cancer.

The rearrangement joins TRBV27 to TRBJ2-2, with a possible D match to TRBD2 (6 bases). V was cut by 3 bases and J by 7 bases, with 6 bases left in between. Germline CDR1 MNHEY, CDR2 SMNVEV (reference sequence). The CDR3 totals 12 residues. This CDR3 is CASSLGGGELFF. In DNA, the CDR3 is TGTGCCAGCAGTTTGGGAGGCGGGGAGCTGTTTTTT.

This clonotype is labeled as medium-sized. The CDR3 sequence: CASSLTGAEAFF. In nucleotides, the CDR3 is TGTGCCAGTAGTCTGACAGGGGCTGAAGCTTTCTTT. This chain uses TRBV19 with TRBJ1-1; 8 bases agree with TRBD1. J gave up 6 bases and V 5 bases, and 2 bases lay outside the gene matches. The CDR3 runs to 12 residues. CDR1 is LNHDA and CDR2 is SQIVND in the germline V gene (reference sequence).

This clonotype rates as medium-sized. This chain uses TRBV6-2 or TRBV6-3 with TRBJ2-1; 7 bases line up with TRBD1. Trimming removed 6 bases from V and 7 bases from J; junction bases left unmatched: 3. This CDR3 spans 12 amino acids. Germline CDR1 and CDR2: MNHEY and SVGEGT. Written as DNA, the CDR3 is TGTGCCAGCAGGGGGACAGCTAATGAGCAGTTCTTC. As protein: CASRGTANEQFF.

V usage is TRBV9 and J usage is TRBJ2-2; 10 bases map to TRBD1. The CDR3 runs to 17 residues. Germline V gene lookup returns CDR1 SGDLS and CDR2 YYNGEE. Trimming cost V 0 bases and J 2 bases; bases outside gene matches: 4. The CDR3 region has the DNA TGTGCCAGCAGCGTAGTACGGGACAGGGGAAACACCGGGGAGCTGTTTTTT. This translates into CASSVVRDRGNTGELFF. The complete variable domain, with remaining parts taken from reference TRBV9 and TRBJ2-2, reads DSGVTQTPKHLITATGQRVTLRCSPRSGDLSVYWYQQSLDQGLQFLIQYYNGEERAKGNILERFSAQQFPDLHSELNLSSLELGDSALYFCASSVVRDRGNTGELFFGEGSRLTVL.

This clonotype is medium-sized. V and J are TRBV7-9 and TRBJ2-1; a possible D gene is TRBD2 (5 bases). This CDR3 contains 17 residues. V lost 5 bases and J 4 bases, leaving 21 bases between the germline ends. Germline V CDR1 and CDR2: SEHNR, FQNEAQ (reference sequence). The CDR3 bases are TGTGCCAGCAGCCCCAGCGGCAGCGGTGGGTTTTACAATGAGCAGTTCTTC. Translating it yields CASSPSGSGGFYNEQFF.

This clonotype was recorded a few times. The rearrangement joins TRBV18 to TRBJ1-1; a possible D gene is TRBD1 (5 bases). Trimming removed 2 bases from V and 2 bases from J, with 6 bases in between. Germline lookup yields CDR1 KGHSH and CDR2 LQKENI. The CDR3 spans 13 residues. CDR3 region: CASSPGTNTEAFF. The CDR3, as DNA: TGTGCCAGCTCACCAGGGACCAACACTGAAGCTTTCTTT.

V gene TRBV7-2 combines with J gene TRBJ2-2; either TRBD1 or TRBD2 may supply D (5 bases each). Per germline, CDR1 SGHTA and CDR2 FQGNSA. V gave up 1 base and J gave up 10 bases, with 10 bases separating them. The CDR3 loop spans 13 amino acids. The CDR3 reads CASSLGGFLELFF. DNA for the CDR3: TGTGCCAGCAGCTTAGGGGGGTTTTTGGAGCTGTTTTTT.

By share of the sample, this clonotype is medium-sized (0.01 to 0.1%). The chain couples TRBV20-1 to TRBJ2-3; TRBD2 agrees at 11 bases. CDR1 and CDR2 from the germline V gene are DFQATT and SNEGSKA (reference sequence). V gave up 5 bases and J gave up 2 bases; unmatched junction bases: 12. The CDR3 extends over 17 amino acids. The CDR3 DNA reads TGCAGTGCTGGAACCACTAGCGGGGGTTCACCCACAGATACGCAGTATTTT. Its protein product is CSAGTTSGGSPTDTQYF.

By frequency in the sample, this clonotype is medium-sized. V gene TRBV20-1 combines with J gene TRBJ1-5; no clear D gene. V lost 5 bases, J lost 11 bases, and 13 bases lay in between. There are 11 residues in the CDR3. Looked up from germline, CDR1 is DFQATT and CDR2 is SNEGSKA (reference sequence). The CDR3 DNA is TGCAGTGCTGGGGAAGAGCAGGCCCAGCATTTT. Its protein is CSAGEEQAQHF.

In this sample, this clonotype is medium-sized (0.01 to 0.1%). CDR3 coding DNA: TGTGCCAGCACCCTAGGACAGGGGGTTAGGGCTGGGGCCAACGTCCTGACTTTC. Translated, it gives CASTLGQGVRAGANVLTF. The gene calls are TRBV6-5 and TRBJ2-6, with 10 bases matching TRBD1. The CDR3 loop spans 18 amino acids. Germline-derived CDR1 and CDR2 are MNHEY and SVGAGI. J lost 2 bases, V lost 7 bases, and 11 bases had no gene match.

This clonotype was found many times. This sequence joins TRBV20-1 and TRBJ2-5; no definite D call. Germline values: CDR1 DFQATT, CDR2 SNEGSKA (reference sequence). Trimming took off 3 bases at V and 3 bases at J, with 11 bases between the two ends. The length of the CDR3 is 13 residues. DNA of the CDR3: TGCAGTGCTAGGGCCCCGGAAAAAGAGACCCAGTACTTC. This encodes CSARAPEKETQYF.

By proportion, this clonotype is large. The chain is built from TRBV5-1 and TRBJ2-3; 7 nucleotides align to TRBD2. CDR3 size: 15 residues. Per the germline V gene, CDR1 is SGHRS and CDR2 is YFSETQ. V lost 1 base to trimming and J lost 1 base; unmatched junction nucleotides: 3. The CDR3 here is CASSLLRERTDTQYF. DNA of the CDR3: TGCGCCAGCAGCTTGCTGCGGGAGCGCACAGATACGCAGTATTTT.

In its sample, this clonotype ranks as medium-sized. The rearrangement links TRBV11-2 to TRBJ2-2, with D possibly being TRBD2 (6 bases). Germline V gives CDR1 SGHAT, CDR2 FQNNGV. The CDR3 runs 18 residues. Trimming shortened V by 5 bases and J by 3 bases, and 22 bases separated the two germline ends. The CDR3 DNA reads as TGTGCCAGCAGCCGATTAGATTCCCGACTAGGGCACACCGGGGAGCTGTTTTTT. Its protein product is CASSRLDSRLGHTGELFF.

By sample fraction, this clonotype is large (0.1 to 1%). This chain's CDR3 is CASSSRQGEGGSPLHF. The CDR3 DNA sequence: TGTGCCAGCAGCTCCAGACAGGGGGAAGGAGGCTCACCCCTCCACTTT. The chain couples TRBV7-2 to TRBJ1-6; 9 nucleotides line up with TRBD1. Germline V lookup: CDR1 SGHTA, CDR2 FQGNSA. The length of the CDR3 is 16 residues. Trimming removed 4 bases from V and 10 bases from J; junction bases left unmatched: 11.

By share, this clonotype ranks as medium-sized. The chain joins TRBV6-5 to TRBJ2-2; D might be TRBD1 or TRBD2, each matching 6 bases. V was clipped by 10 bases and J by 6 bases, with 18 bases between them. The CDR3 is 14 residues long. Germline lookup yields CDR1 MNHEY and CDR2 SVGAGI. In DNA, the CDR3 is TGTGCCACTTCGGCCTGGGGGGCAGCCGGGGAGCTGTTTTTT. Translating it yields CATSAWGAAGELFF.

This clonotype was seen more than once but under ten times. The DNA is left out, because the CDR3 cannot be placed on it with certainty; the CDR3 is given as TCRdb lists it. The CDR3 here is CSASRAGPSYEQYF. The rearrangement uses TRBV20-1 and TRBJ2-7; no DNA check was done on the table's D call, TRBD1. The CDR3 is 14 amino acids long, termini counted. Per the germline V gene, CDR1 is DFQATT and CDR2 is SNEGSKA (reference sequence).

By its share, this clonotype is medium-sized. This rearrangement joins TRBV7-9 to TRBJ1-1, with a weak D call TRBD1 (5 bases). The germline V and J ends were trimmed by 7 bases and 5 bases, with 14 bases remaining between them. Germline loops: CDR1 SEHNR, CDR2 FQNEAQ (reference sequence). The CDR3 runs 13 residues. Here the CDR3 reads CASTDPWGTEAFF. CDR3 bases: TGTGCCAGCACCGATCCCTGGGGGACTGAAGCTTTCTTT.

Within the sample, this clonotype is medium-sized. The genes are TRBV5-1 and TRBJ1-1; D gene unclear. This CDR3 spans 13 amino acids. CDR1 SGHRS and CDR2 YFSETQ come from the germline V gene. With 1 base removed from V and 1 base from J, the gap between germline ends came to 5 bases. The CDR3 sequence: CASSLMENTEAFF. CDR3 DNA sequence: TGCGCCAGCAGCTTGATGGAGAACACTGAAGCTTTCTTT.

By sample fraction, this clonotype is medium-sized (0.01 to 0.1%). The chain recombines TRBV28 with TRBJ1-3, with D hard to call. V was shortened by 8 bases and J by 0 bases, with 11 bases between the two germline ends. This CDR3 has 14 residues. CDR1 is MDHEN, CDR2 SYDVKM, per germline. CDR3 sequence: CASLRAASGNTIYF. In DNA, the CDR3 is TGTGCCAGCCTACGCGCTGCCTCTGGAAACACCATATATTTT.

This clonotype ranks as medium-sized. DNA for the CDR3: TGTGCCACAGCACAGGGCCTCAACTACGAGCAGTACTTC. The encoded protein is CATAQGLNYEQYF. This sequence joins TRBV19 and TRBJ2-7, with a tentative D call TRBD1 (6 bases). Trimming shortened V by 10 bases and J by 3 bases, and 16 bases separated the two germline ends. The CDR3 contains 13 residues. Looked up from germline, CDR1 is LNHDA and CDR2 is SQIVND (reference sequence).

The sample holds many counts of this clonotype. V and J are TRBV7-2 and TRBJ2-5; D uncertain. This CDR3 comprises 13 residues. Germline V CDR1 and CDR2: SGHTA, FQGNSA. V was pared by 5 bases and J by 1 base, with 8 bases between. CDR3 amino acids: CASSRQIQETQYF. In nucleotides, the CDR3 is TGTGCCAGCAGCCGTCAGATCCAAGAGACCCAGTACTTC.

The chain recombines TRBV11-2 with TRBJ2-1, with 8 bases lining up with TRBD2. Germline assignment: CDR1 SGHAT and CDR2 FQNNGV. This CDR3 is built from 17 residues. V was pared by 2 bases and J by 8 bases, with 14 bases of the junction left unmatched. The CDR3 loop is CASSLTRRRAGADEQFF. The CDR3, as DNA: TGTGCCAGCAGCTTAACACGCAGGCGAGCGGGAGCGGATGAGCAGTTCTTC.

This clonotype counts as medium-sized (0.01 to 0.1%). This sequence joins TRBV7-2 and TRBJ1-1; TRBD1 might be the D (5 bases). This CDR3 contains 14 residues. V lost 2 bases and J lost 4, with 11 bases in between. Germline lookup yields CDR1 SGHTA and CDR2 FQGNSA. CDR3 nucleotides: TGTGCCAGCAGCTTAAGGGGCGGTATCACTGAAGCTTTCTTT. Translating it yields CASSLRGGITEAFF.